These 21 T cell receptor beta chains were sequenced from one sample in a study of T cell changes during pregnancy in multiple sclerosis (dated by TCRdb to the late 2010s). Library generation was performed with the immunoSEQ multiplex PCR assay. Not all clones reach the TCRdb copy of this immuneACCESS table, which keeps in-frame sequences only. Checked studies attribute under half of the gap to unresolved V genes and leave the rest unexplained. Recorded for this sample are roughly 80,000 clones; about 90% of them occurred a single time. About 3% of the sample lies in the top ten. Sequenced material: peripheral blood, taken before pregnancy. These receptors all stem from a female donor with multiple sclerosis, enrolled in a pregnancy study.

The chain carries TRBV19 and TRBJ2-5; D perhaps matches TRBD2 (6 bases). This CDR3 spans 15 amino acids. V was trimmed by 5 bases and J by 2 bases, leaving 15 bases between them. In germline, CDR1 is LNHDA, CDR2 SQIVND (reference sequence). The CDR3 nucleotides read TGTGCCAGTAGTGCCGCGACTAGGGGACAAGAGACCCAGTACTTC. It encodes CASSAATRGQETQYF.

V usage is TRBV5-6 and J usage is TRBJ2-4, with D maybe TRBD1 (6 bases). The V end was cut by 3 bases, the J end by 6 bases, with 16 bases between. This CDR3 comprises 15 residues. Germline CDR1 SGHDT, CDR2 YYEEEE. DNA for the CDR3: TGTGCCAGCAGCTCACACGGACAGCTTGGAAACATTCAGTACTTC. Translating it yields CASSSHGQLGNIQYF.

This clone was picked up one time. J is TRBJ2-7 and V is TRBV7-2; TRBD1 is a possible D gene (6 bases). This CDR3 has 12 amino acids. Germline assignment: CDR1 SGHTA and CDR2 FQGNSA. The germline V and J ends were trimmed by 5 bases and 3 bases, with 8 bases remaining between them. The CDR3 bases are TGTGCCAGCAGCCGACAGGTCTACGAGCAGTACTTC. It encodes CASSRQVYEQYF.

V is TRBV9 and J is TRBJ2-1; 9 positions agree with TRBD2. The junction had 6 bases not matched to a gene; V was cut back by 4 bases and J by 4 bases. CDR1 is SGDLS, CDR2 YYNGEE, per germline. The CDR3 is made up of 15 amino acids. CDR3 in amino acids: CASSRLAEAYNEQFF. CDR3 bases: TGTGCCAGCAGCAGACTAGCGGAAGCGTACAATGAGCAGTTCTTC.

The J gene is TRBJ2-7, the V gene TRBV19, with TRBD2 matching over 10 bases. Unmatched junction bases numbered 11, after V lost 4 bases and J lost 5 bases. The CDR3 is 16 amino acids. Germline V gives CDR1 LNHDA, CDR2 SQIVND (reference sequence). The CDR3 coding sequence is TGTGCCAGTAGTACCCCGCAGGGACTAGCGAAAAACGAGCAGTACTTC. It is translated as CASSTPQGLAKNEQYF.

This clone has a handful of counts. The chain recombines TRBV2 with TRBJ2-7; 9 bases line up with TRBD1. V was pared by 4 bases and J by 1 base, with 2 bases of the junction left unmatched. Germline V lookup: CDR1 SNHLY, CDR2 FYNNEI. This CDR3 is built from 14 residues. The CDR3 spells CASSGQGESYEQYF. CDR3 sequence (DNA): TGTGCCAGCAGTGGACAGGGGGAGTCCTACGAGCAGTACTTC.

The CDR3 loop reads CASSLAGYAEKLFF. The DNA of the CDR3 is TGTGCCAGCAGTTTGGCAGGGTACGCTGAAAAACTGTTTTTT. The rearrangement links TRBV28 to TRBJ1-4, with D perhaps TRBD1 (5 bases). V was cut by 3 bases and J by 7 bases, with 12 bases left in between. The CDR3 has 14 residues. CDR1 MDHEN and CDR2 SYDVKM come from the germline V gene.

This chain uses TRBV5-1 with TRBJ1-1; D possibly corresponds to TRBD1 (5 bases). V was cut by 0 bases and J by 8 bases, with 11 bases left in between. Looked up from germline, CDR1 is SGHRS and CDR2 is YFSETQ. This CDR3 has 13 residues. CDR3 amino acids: CASSLGQGPEAFF. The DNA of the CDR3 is TGCGCCAGCAGCTTGGGTCAGGGCCCCGAAGCTTTCTTT.

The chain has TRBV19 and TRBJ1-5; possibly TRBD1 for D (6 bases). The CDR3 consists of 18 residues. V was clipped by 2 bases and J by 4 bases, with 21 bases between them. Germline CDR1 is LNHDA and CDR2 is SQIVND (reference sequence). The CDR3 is CASSIQARGTSANQPQHF. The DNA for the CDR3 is TGTGCCAGTAGTATACAGGCCAGGGGAACATCGGCGAATCAGCCCCAGCATTTT.

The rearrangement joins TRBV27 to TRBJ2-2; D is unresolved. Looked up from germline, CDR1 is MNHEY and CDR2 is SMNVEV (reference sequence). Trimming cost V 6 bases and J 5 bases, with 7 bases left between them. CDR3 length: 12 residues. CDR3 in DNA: TGTGCCAGCAGCATACAAACCGGGGAGCTGTTTTTT. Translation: CASSIQTGELFF.

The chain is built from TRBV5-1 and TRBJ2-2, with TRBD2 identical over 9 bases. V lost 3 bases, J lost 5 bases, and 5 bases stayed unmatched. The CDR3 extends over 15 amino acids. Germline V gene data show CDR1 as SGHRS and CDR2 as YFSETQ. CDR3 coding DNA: TGCGCCAGCAGCTCTGATAGCGGGAGTACCGGGGAGCTGTTTTTT. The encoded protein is CASSSDSGSTGELFF.

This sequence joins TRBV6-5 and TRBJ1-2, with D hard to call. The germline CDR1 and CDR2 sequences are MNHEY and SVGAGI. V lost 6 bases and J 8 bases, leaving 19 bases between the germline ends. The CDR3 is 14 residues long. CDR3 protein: CASRRDTPYSGYTF. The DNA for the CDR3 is TGTGCCAGCAGAAGAGACACTCCGTACTCAGGCTACACCTTC.

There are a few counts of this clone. The CDR3 DNA reads TGTGCCAGCAGCTCGGGACAGGGGGCTCGTGGCTACACCTTC. Residues: CASSSGQGARGYTF. V and J are TRBV13 and TRBJ1-2; TRBD1 agrees at 12 bases. J lost 7 bases, V lost 4 bases, and 4 bases had no gene match. CDR3 length: 14 amino acids. Germline lookup yields CDR1 PRHDT and CDR2 FYEKMQ (reference sequence).

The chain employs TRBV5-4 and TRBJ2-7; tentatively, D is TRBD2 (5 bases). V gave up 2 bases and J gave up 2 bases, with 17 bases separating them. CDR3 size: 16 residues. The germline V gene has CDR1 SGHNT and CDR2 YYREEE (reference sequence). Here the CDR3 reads CASSFTGKGNTYEQYF. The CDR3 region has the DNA TGTGCCAGCAGCTTTACCGGGAAAGGAAATACCTACGAGCAGTACTTC.

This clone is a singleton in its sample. The CDR3 bases are TGTGCCAGCAGTTACGTGGGCAGTAGCACAGATACGCAGTATTTT. Residues: CASSYVGSSTDTQYF. The gene calls are TRBV6-5 and TRBJ2-3; D call uncertain. Germline V CDR1 and CDR2: MNHEY, SVGAGI. Trimming removed 2 bases at V and 0 bases at J, with 9 bases between. CDR3 length: 15 residues.

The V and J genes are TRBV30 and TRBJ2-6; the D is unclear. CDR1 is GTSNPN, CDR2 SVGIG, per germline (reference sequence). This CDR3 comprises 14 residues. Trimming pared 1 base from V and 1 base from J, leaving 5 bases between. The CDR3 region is CAWSDKSGANVLTF. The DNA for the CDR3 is TGTGCCTGGAGTGACAAGTCTGGGGCCAACGTCCTGACTTTC.

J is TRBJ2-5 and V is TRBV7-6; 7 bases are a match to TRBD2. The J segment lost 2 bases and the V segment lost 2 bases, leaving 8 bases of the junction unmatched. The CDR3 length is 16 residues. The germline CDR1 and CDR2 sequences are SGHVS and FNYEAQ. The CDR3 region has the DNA TGTGCCAGCAGCTTATACGAAAGGGGAGGGCAAGAGACCCAGTACTTC. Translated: CASSLYERGGQETQYF.

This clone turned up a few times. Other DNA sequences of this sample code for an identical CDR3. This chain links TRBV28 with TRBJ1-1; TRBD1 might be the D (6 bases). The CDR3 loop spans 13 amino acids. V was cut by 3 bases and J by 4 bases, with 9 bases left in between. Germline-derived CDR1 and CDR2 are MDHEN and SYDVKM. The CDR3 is CASSFQGITEAFF. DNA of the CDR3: TGTGCCAGCAGTTTTCAGGGGATCACTGAAGCTTTCTTT.

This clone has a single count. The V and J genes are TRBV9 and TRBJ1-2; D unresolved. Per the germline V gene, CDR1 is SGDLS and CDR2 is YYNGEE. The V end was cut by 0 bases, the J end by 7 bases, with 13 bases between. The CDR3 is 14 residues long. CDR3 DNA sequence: TGTGCCAGCAGCGTAGTGGGAGGTGCTGGTGGCTACACCTTC. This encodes CASSVVGGAGGYTF. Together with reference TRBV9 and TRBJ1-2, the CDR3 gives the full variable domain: DSGVTQTPKHLITATGQRVTLRCSPRSGDLSVYWYQQSLDQGLQFLIQYYNGEERAKGNILERFSAQQFPDLHSELNLSSLELGDSALYFCASSVVGGAGGYTFGSGTRLTVV.

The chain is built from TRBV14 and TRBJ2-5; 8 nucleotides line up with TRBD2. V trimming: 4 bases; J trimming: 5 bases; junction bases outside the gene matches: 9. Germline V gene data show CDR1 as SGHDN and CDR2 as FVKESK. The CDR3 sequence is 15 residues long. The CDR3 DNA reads TGTGCCAGCAGCCCCCGAGCGGGAGTGGTGGAGACCCAGTACTTC. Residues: CASSPRAGVVETQYF.

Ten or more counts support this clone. In DNA form, the CDR3 reads TGTGCCTGGAGTGCGCTCGGGGGAGGTCGAACTGAAGCTTTCTTT. Encoded protein: CAWSALGGGRTEAFF. The chain carries TRBV30 and TRBJ1-1, with D possibly being TRBD1 (5 bases). V lost 1 base, J lost 5 bases, and 17 bases lay in between. This CDR3 has 15 amino acids. Germline V gene lookup returns CDR1 GTSNPN and CDR2 SVGIG (reference sequence).